This T cell receptor beta chain is drawn from a study of breast tumors, draining lymph nodes, adjacent tissues. Study results and limitations: Luminal-like breast cancer showed significantly higher tumor–nontumor repertoire similarity than basal-like.

MiXCR was run by TCRdb on the multiplex PCR reads, yielding one entry per CDR3 protein. Of 20,000 to 25,000 distinct CDR3 sequences detected, 60% to 70% appear once; the ten largest clones hold more than 20%. The CDR3 is made up of 15 amino acids. The germline gives CDR1 DFQATT, CDR2 SNEGSKA (reference sequence). The V segment lost 5 bases and the J segment 3 bases; nucleotides outside the gene matches: 9. This clonotype was observed a handful of times. Its specificity is unknown. Sequenced input: tumor-adjacent breast tissue. This TCR was recovered from a female donor with breast cancer. Some clones in this sample may be carry-over from other donors' samples. The V gene is TRBV20-1, the J gene TRBJ1-1; the match to TRBD1 covers 10 bases. In nucleotides, the CDR3 is TGCAGTGCTCGGGACAGGGGAGAATCGCACACTGAAGCTTTCTTT. Residues: CSARDRGESHTEAFF.